Below are 8 T cell receptor beta chains sequenced from a single sample in a study of T cell clonotyping in hematopoietic cell transplantation. Using immunoSEQ multiplex PCR, the repertoire was profiled, and TCRdb retains in-frame clones only, with some absent. The repertoire consists of 9,000 or so clones, with approximately 85% occurring once and the leading ten covering around 33%. The sequencing used PBMCs, collected 180 days after allogeneic stem cell transplant. The source is a female patient in her 30s who had an allogeneic stem cell transplant, so the T cells may come from the graft donor. Some clones in this sample may be carry-over from other donors' samples.

This clone came up a few times. The chain joins TRBV30 to TRBJ1-5; perhaps TRBD1 as D (5 bases). Germline CDR1 is GTSNPN and CDR2 is SVGIG (reference sequence). CDR3 length: 14 amino acids. Trimming left V 1 base short and J 5 bases short, with 12 bases between. This chain's CDR3 is CAWSGGRTDQPQHF. The CDR3 DNA sequence: TGTGCCTGGAGTGGGGGCAGGACCGATCAGCCCCAGCATTTT.

CDR3 region: CASSPPGTQYGYTF. In DNA, the CDR3 is TGTGCCAGCTCACCGCCGGGGACTCAATATGGCTACACCTTC. The chain uses TRBV18 and TRBJ1-2, with D tentatively TRBD1 (5 bases). This CDR3 comprises 14 residues. V gave up 3 bases and J gave up 5 bases, with 13 bases separating them. Germline-derived CDR1 and CDR2 are KGHSH and LQKENI.

The chain is built from TRBV21-1 and TRBJ1-2; TRBD1 reflects the table's D call only, with no check against the DNA. TRBV21-1 is given as a pseudogene. There are 15 residues in the CDR3. The CDR3 DNA follows: TGTGCCAGCAGCTGGGACAGGGGCTCTCACTATGGCTACACCTTC. Residues: CASSWDRGSHYGYTF.

The CDR3 protein is CASSSNTGAAYGYTF. The DNA of the CDR3 is TGTGCCAGTAGTTCTAACACAGGGGCGGCCTATGGCTACACCTTC. The chain combines TRBV19 with TRBJ1-2; TRBD1 agrees at 7 bases. The CDR3 is 15 residues long. Germline V gene data show CDR1 as LNHDA and CDR2 as SQIVND (reference sequence). V trimming: 5 bases; J trimming: 4 bases; junction bases outside the gene matches: 10.

The chain carries TRBV5-6 and TRBJ1-5; tentative D call: TRBD1 (6 bases). Trimming shortened V by 4 bases and J by 6 bases, and 11 bases separated the two germline ends. The CDR3 totals 13 residues. Germline loops: CDR1 SGHDT, CDR2 YYEEEE. The CDR3 reads CASSPQGFQPQHF. Here the CDR3 DNA reads TGTGCCAGCAGCCCACAGGGTTTTCAGCCCCAGCATTTT.

The rearrangement joins TRBV9 to TRBJ1-3; D possibly corresponds to TRBD1 (5 bases). The CDR3 has 16 residues. The V gene's germline CDR1 is SGDLS and CDR2 YYNGEE. With 0 bases removed from V and 0 bases from J, the gap between germline ends came to 10 bases. The CDR3 here is CASSVGGGISGNTIYF. For the CDR3, the DNA is TGTGCCAGCAGCGTAGGGGGGGGGATCTCTGGAAACACCATATATTTT.

This clone is classed as medium-sized. This rearrangement joins TRBV30 to TRBJ2-3; 8 nucleotides agree with TRBD1. The CDR3 is made up of 16 amino acids. Germline assignment: CDR1 GTSNPN and CDR2 SVGIG (reference sequence). Losses at the gene ends were 1 base for V and 0 bases for J; bases not matched to a gene: 6. CDR3 coding DNA: TGTGCCTGGAGTGGGACGACAGGGGCGAGCACAGATACGCAGTATTTT. It is translated as CAWSGTTGASTDTQYF.

This clone was detected a few times. The rearrangement joins TRBV6-5 to TRBJ2-7; 9 nucleotides line up with TRBD2. The CDR3 totals 15 residues. The junction had 5 bases not matched to a gene; V was cut back by 1 base and J by 4 bases. The germline V gene has CDR1 MNHEY and CDR2 SVGAGI. The CDR3 region is CASSYFSGGMYEQYF. DNA for the CDR3: TGTGCCAGCAGTTACTTTAGCGGGGGAATGTACGAGCAGTACTTC.